Following are 28 T cell receptor beta chains from one sample sequenced in a study of T cells after yellow fever vaccination. Each CDR3 protein is one row after TCRdb ran MiXCR on the 5' RACE reads. The sample consists of 450,000 to 550,000 distinct CDR3 sequences, under 25% of them appearing once. This specimen was PBMCs, taken 15 days after the yellow fever booster vaccination. Source of these receptors: a young man who received the YFV17D yellow fever vaccine.

This chain uses TRBV10-3 with TRBJ2-3, with D hard to call. V was pared by 6 bases and J by 4 bases, with 14 bases between. Germline CDR1 and CDR2: ENHRY and SYGVKD. The CDR3 runs 14 residues. The CDR3 region is CAISPGLRADTQYF. The CDR3 DNA sequence: TGTGCCATCAGCCCGGGCTTACGGGCAGATACGCAGTATTTT.

The V gene is TRBV9, the J gene TRBJ2-4; possible D gene TRBD2, 5 bases. Trimming shortened V by 3 bases and J by 8 bases, and 15 bases separated the two germline ends. Germline assignment: CDR1 SGDLS and CDR2 YYNGEE. The CDR3 covers 14 residues. This CDR3 reads CASSAARMEDIQYF. CDR3 bases: TGTGCCAGCAGCGCCGCACGGATGGAGGACATTCAGTACTTC.

The V gene is TRBV16, the J gene TRBJ1-2, with a weak D call TRBD1 (5 bases). This CDR3 is built from 14 residues. Trimming removed 4 bases at V and 9 bases at J, with 18 bases between. Germline CDR1 KGHSY, CDR2 FQNENV. CDR3 nucleotides: TGTGCCAGCAGCCCGACGGGGCAGGGAGAAAGCTACACCTTC. The encoded protein is CASSPTGQGESYTF.

Only a few counts were recorded for this clonotype. The chain has TRBV20-1 and TRBJ1-1; D may be TRBD1 (5 bases). Germline assignment: CDR1 DFQATT and CDR2 SNEGSKA (reference sequence). Trimming took 3 bases from V and 4 from J, leaving 15 bases between them. The CDR3 has 14 amino acids. Here the CDR3 DNA reads TGCAGTGCTAGTATCCAGGGAAGGATCACTGAAGCTTTCTTT. It codes for CSASIQGRITEAFF.

The chain couples TRBV5-1 to TRBJ2-2; D is possibly TRBD2 (5 bases). Trimming took off 4 bases at V and 12 bases at J, with 16 bases between the two ends. The germline CDR1 and CDR2 sequences are SGHRS and YFSETQ. The CDR3 contains 13 residues. The CDR3: CASSPETRNQLFF. The CDR3 coding sequence is TGCGCCAGCAGCCCCGAAACTAGGAACCAGCTGTTTTTT.

This clonotype was observed a handful of times. J is TRBJ2-5 and V is TRBV27, with TRBD2 identical over 10 bases. In germline, CDR1 is MNHEY, CDR2 SMNVEV (reference sequence). The CDR3 runs 18 residues. Trimming took 2 bases from V and 2 from J; bases not matched to a gene: 11. CDR3: CASSLRSSGSQRQETQYF. The DNA for the CDR3 is TGTGCCAGCAGTTTAAGGTCTAGCGGGAGTCAGAGACAAGAGACCCAGTACTTC.

This clonotype was observed a handful of times. The genes are TRBV27 and TRBJ2-5; TRBD2 aligns across 14 bases. The CDR3 covers 16 residues. Germline CDR1 and CDR2: MNHEY and SMNVEV (reference sequence). V lost 4 bases, J lost 4 bases, and 5 bases stayed unmatched. The CDR3 region is CASSSRLAGGLETQYF. In DNA form, the CDR3 reads TGTGCCAGCAGTTCCCGACTAGCGGGAGGGTTAGAGACCCAGTACTTC.

This clonotype came up a few times. V is TRBV18 and J is TRBJ2-6, with 8 positions matching TRBD1. Germline CDR1 and CDR2: KGHSH and LQKENI. The CDR3 is 18 residues long. Trimming removed 10 bases from V and 0 bases from J; junction bases left unmatched: 14. The CDR3 is CATNRAGQGASGANVLTF. The DNA for the CDR3 is TGTGCCACCAACCGTGCCGGACAGGGTGCCTCTGGGGCCAACGTCCTGACTTTC.

V and J are TRBV4-3 and TRBJ2-3, with 9 bases fitting TRBD1. The CDR3 totals 16 residues. The junction had 5 bases not matched to a gene; V was cut back by 4 bases and J by 0 bases. Germline V lookup: CDR1 LGHNA, CDR2 YSLEER. The CDR3 DNA reads TGCGCCAGCAGCCTCGGACAGGGGAGAAGCACAGATACGCAGTATTTT. Its protein product is CASSLGQGRSTDTQYF.

This clonotype came up many times. One end of the junction does not line up with germline, which may come from a read error. The chain combines TRBV12-3 or TRBV12-4 with TRBJ2-3, with 7 bases aligning to TRBD2. The CDR3 runs 14 residues. Written as DNA, the CDR3 is TGCGCCAGCAGCTTTAGCGGGAGCACAGATACGCAGTATTTT. Translating it yields CASSFSGSTDTQYF.

This clonotype was found a few times. The rearrangement joins TRBV20-1 to TRBJ2-3; TRBD1 matches 8 bases. The CDR3 length is 15 residues. The V segment lost 2 bases and the J segment 2 bases; nucleotides outside the gene matches: 6. Germline CDR1 and CDR2: DFQATT and SNEGSKA (reference sequence). The CDR3: CSARSSQGDTDTQYF. CDR3 nucleotides: TGCAGTGCTAGATCCTCACAGGGGGACACAGATACGCAGTATTTT.

The chain carries TRBV20-1 and TRBJ2-5; D possibly corresponds to TRBD2 (6 bases). Germline V gene data show CDR1 as DFQATT and CDR2 as SNEGSKA (reference sequence). V was shortened by 5 bases and J by 3 bases, with 19 bases between the two germline ends. The length of the CDR3 is 15 residues. CDR3 nucleotide sequence: TGCAGTGCTCGGCGGGACTCCACTTGGGAAGAGACCCAGTACTTC. Encoded protein: CSARRDSTWEETQYF.

This chain uses TRBV14 with TRBJ2-1; 9 nucleotides agree with TRBD2. Trimming cost V 3 bases and J 9 bases; bases outside gene matches: 9. Germline loops: CDR1 SGHDN, CDR2 FVKESK. This CDR3 contains 15 residues. CDR3 nucleotide sequence: TGTGCCAGCAGCCAGGTTAGCGGGAGATTTGGTGAGCAGTTCTTC. Translated: CASSQVSGRFGEQFF.

This clonotype has a handful of counts. The CDR3 DNA follows: TGCAGTGCCGCAGATTCCCCGGTAGATACGCAGTATTTT. This codes for CSAADSPVDTQYF. The chain has TRBV20-1 and TRBJ2-3; the D is unclear. The V gene's germline CDR1 is DFQATT and CDR2 SNEGSKA (reference sequence). This CDR3 spans 13 amino acids. V lost 6 bases to trimming and J lost 5 bases, with 15 bases between them.

The chain combines TRBV7-2 with TRBJ2-1; D uncertain. Germline CDR1 is SGHTA and CDR2 is FQGNSA. V gave up 5 bases and J gave up 0 bases, with 11 bases separating them. The CDR3 covers 15 residues. CDR3 sequence (DNA): TGTGCCAGCAGCCACGCGTTTAGCTCCTACAATGAGCAGTTCTTC. The encoded protein is CASSHAFSSYNEQFF.

The chain is built from TRBV20-1 and TRBJ2-3; 9 bases line up with TRBD2. CDR1 is DFQATT, CDR2 SNEGSKA, per germline (reference sequence). V was pared by 6 bases and J by 1 base, with 8 bases of the junction left unmatched. The length of the CDR3 is 15 residues. CDR3 coding DNA: TGCAGTGCACCCCTTGCGGGAGGGGGCACAGATACGCAGTATTTT. Translated: CSAPLAGGGTDTQYF.

About this clonotype itself: An end of the junction differs from the germline gene, which may be a read error. This chain connects TRBV10-3 to TRBJ2-3; no clear D. This CDR3 contains 12 residues. Germline-derived CDR1 and CDR2 are ENHRY and SYGVKD. CDR3 coding DNA: TGTGCCATCAGTGAGCAGGCAGATACGCGGTATTTT. This encodes CAISEQADTRYF.

This clonotype has more than one count but fewer than ten. V is TRBV12-3 or TRBV12-4 and J is TRBJ2-7; D may be TRBD2 (5 bases). The CDR3 covers 14 residues. V lost 6 bases and J 4 bases, leaving 16 bases between the germline ends. The CDR3 reads CASRPGKSPYEQYF. The CDR3 region has the DNA TGTGCCAGCAGACCGGGAAAGTCGCCGTACGAGCAGTACTTC.

The CDR3 reads CASSTGTGVETNYGYTF. CDR3 DNA sequence: TGCGCCAGCAGCACTGGGACAGGGGTAGAGACTAACTATGGCTACACCTTC. The rearrangement joins TRBV5-1 to TRBJ1-2; 10 positions match TRBD1. This CDR3 is built from 17 residues. V dropped 4 bases and J dropped 0; count of bases not matched to a gene: 9. Germline V lookup: CDR1 SGHRS, CDR2 YFSETQ.

This clonotype was detected only a few times. This chain connects TRBV7-3 to TRBJ1-1, with 8 bases lining up with TRBD1. Unmatched junction bases numbered 6, after V lost 2 bases and J lost 1 base. Germline-derived CDR1 and CDR2 are SGHTA and FQGTGA. This CDR3 comprises 16 residues. Here the CDR3 DNA reads TGTGCCAGCAGCTTACCCCCGGGACAGGAGAACACTGAAGCTTTCTTT. Translating it yields CASSLPPGQENTEAFF.

This clonotype has at least ten counts. This chain connects TRBV20-1 to TRBJ2-7; D might be TRBD2 (5 bases). Trimming cost V 1 base and J 4 bases, with 8 bases left between them. From germline, CDR1 is DFQATT and CDR2 SNEGSKA (reference sequence). CDR3 length: 12 residues. CDR3 amino acids: CSARGRGYEQYF. Here the CDR3 DNA reads TGCAGTGCTAGAGGTCGGGGATACGAGCAGTACTTC.

This clonotype was seen only a few times. This chain joins TRBV7-2 and TRBJ1-5, with D possibly TRBD1 on 5 matching bases. Germline V gene data show CDR1 as SGHTA and CDR2 as FQGNSA. There are 13 residues in the CDR3. V lost 6 bases and J 6 bases, leaving 12 bases between the germline ends. The CDR3 reads CASRFSGTQPQHF. The CDR3 region has the DNA TGTGCCAGCAGGTTTAGCGGGACTCAGCCCCAGCATTTT.

This chain links TRBV27 with TRBJ2-3; perhaps TRBD2 as D (6 bases). Germline V gives CDR1 MNHEY, CDR2 SMNVEV (reference sequence). The CDR3 length is 14 residues. Trimming took 6 bases from V and 2 from J, leaving 12 bases between them. CDR3 DNA sequence: TGTGCCAGCAGCATGGGACTCACCACAGATACGCAGTATTTT. The encoded protein is CASSMGLTTDTQYF.

Written as DNA, the CDR3 is TGCAGCGTTGGCGGGGCCACAGATACGCAGTATTTT. Translated, it gives CSVGGATDTQYF. The V gene is TRBV29-1, the J gene TRBJ2-3, with D perhaps matching TRBD2 (6 bases). Germline CDR1 and CDR2: SQVTM and ANQGSEA. The CDR3 contains 12 residues. V was cut by 4 bases and J by 2 bases, with 7 bases left in between.

In this sample, this clonotype turned up a few times. The CDR3 here is CASSPRLATSYEQYF. The CDR3 coding sequence is TGTGCCAGCTCACCTCGACTAGCGACCTCCTACGAGCAGTACTTC. The chain uses TRBV18 and TRBJ2-7; 8 nucleotides align to TRBD2. With V trimmed by 3 bases and J by 0 bases, 4 bases remained unmatched. The CDR3 has 15 residues. Germline V CDR1 and CDR2: KGHSH, LQKENI.

V gene TRBV20-1 combines with J gene TRBJ2-1, with 12 bases fitting TRBD2. Germline V gives CDR1 DFQATT, CDR2 SNEGSKA (reference sequence). This CDR3 is 20 amino acids long. V lost 0 bases, J lost 4 bases, and 16 bases stayed unmatched. CDR3 sequence reads: CSARDSFGLAGGPVYNEQFF. CDR3 in DNA: TGCAGTGCTAGAGATTCATTCGGGCTAGCGGGAGGGCCGGTTTACAATGAGCAGTTCTTC.

This clonotype was recorded a few times. The CDR3 reads CATFRGPGNEQFF. CDR3 nucleotide sequence: TGCGCCACTTTTAGGGGGCCGGGGAATGAGCAGTTCTTC. The chain employs TRBV10-2 and TRBJ2-1, with 7 bases fitting TRBD1. Germline-derived CDR1 and CDR2 are WSHSY and SAAADI. V lost 10 bases to trimming and J lost 7 bases; unmatched junction nucleotides: 10. This CDR3 contains 13 residues.

This clonotype appeared a few times. The chain has TRBV12-3 or TRBV12-4 and TRBJ2-1; D remains unclear. The CDR3 contains 12 residues. The V gene lost 5 bases and the J gene lost 7 bases, with 9 bases spanning the gap. In DNA form, the CDR3 reads TGTGCCAGCAGTGGGGTGAGAAATGAGCAGTTCTTC. Encoded protein: CASSGVRNEQFF.